A single T cell receptor (beta chain) is shown here with its context. What this receptor recognizes is not known. The entry originates in a study of cytomegalovirus exposure and HLA in healthy donors (dated 2017 in TCRdb). Context from the whole study: An earlier analysis of 550 to 700 of the donors reported 276 Gb of sequence data and about 100 million unique TCR beta sequences from 150 million to 200 million T cells. Besides the first cohort of hundreds of subjects, a separate validation cohort made up of 90 to 150 different subjects was used. A later analysis re-examined previously published TCR beta repertoires from hundreds of donors and added high-resolution HLA genotyping to investigate patterns of TCR occurrence. Both class I and class II loci were covered by HLA typing, at four-digit resolution. A later genetic analysis used genome-wide SNP genotypes for about 65% of the roughly 670 donors, treating that subset as a discovery cohort. Approximately 300 gigabases of sequencing data and 75 million to 85 million unique TCR sequences made up an early release that covered 500 to 650 HLA-typed donors. The study aimed to test whether signatures of past pathogen exposure could be identified by cataloging public T cell receptors. Every discovery cohort repertoire had been produced on one sequencing platform. Rather than drawing on any new phenotypic data, the later analysis identified candidate immune exposures from TCR beta sequences and the way those sequences occurred across donors. Four to six DR-DQ haplotypes were handled as single units for association and clustering, since linkage in the cohort was strong. Donor age, sex, ethnicity and CMV serostatus were compiled together with the repertoire data. To predict cytomegalovirus infection status, the study brought together high-throughput TCR immunosequencing, statistical association of individual TCRs with disease status, and machine learning. Typing coverage varied by locus: 629-630 donors for A, B, C, DRB1 and DQB1; approximately 520 for DQA1; about 600 for DPA1; some 470 for DPB1. The T cell repertoires of 550 to 850 subjects were profiled by immunosequencing and related to cytomegalovirus serostatus. To decide whether each TCR beta V gene segment behaved as functional or pseudogenic, an earlier analysis of approximately 620 of the donors relied on high-throughput TCR beta sequencing. Among 398 genotyped donors of the cohort, an average of about 240,000 unique TCR beta nucleotide sequences were sequenced per donor, approximately 20% of them non-productive. The genetic ancestry cluster associated with self-reported Caucasian donors included 81% of the roughly 400 genotyped donors.

Looking up the germline V gene yields CDR1 SGHVS and CDR2 FNYEAQ. Its CDR3 holds 15 amino acids, cysteine through phenylalanine. Here the CDR3 DNA is all that survives: 45 bases in frame from base 1. V trim: 5 bases; J trim: 8 bases; unmatched bases: 10. Overall results and qualifications from the work: CMV serostatus was the only immune exposure information available for the cohort. The authors suggested that the approach could potentially be extended to other disease states and immunological phenotypes. In a later analysis, HLA-associated TCR beta chains were found to be more clonally expanded and to have lower generation probabilities than equally common non-associated chains. Because some donors lacked HLA typing at each locus, the association tests relied only on the typed subset. At a false discovery rate of 0.05, a later analysis linked around 15,000 TCR beta sequences to specific HLA alleles. A total of some 180 TCR beta chains were listed by the study as associated with cytomegalovirus. V-gene and J-gene trimming of TCR beta chains was associated with a missense DCLRE1C variant in a later genetic analysis, and the association was replicated in an independent cohort. While some public TCRs were present in many individuals, most TCR sequences turned up only very rarely across donors. In a later analysis, the rate of TCR association differed among HLA loci, with DRB1 alleles having the most associated TCRs and HLA-C alleles having the fewest. Linkage disequilibrium might explain the correlated functional status among segregating V segments, but an unknown experimental factor could not be ruled out. A later genetic analysis reported fewer N-insertions in productive TCRs among donors in an Asian-associated ancestry cluster than the roughly 620-donor mean. The classifier was reported to diagnose cytomegalovirus status with high specificity and sensitivity in both the original cohort and the validation cohort. The 87-base-pair reads could not distinguish some IMGT-functional V segments, including TRBV6-2 and TRBV6-3, so those segments were excluded. In this cohort, only TCR beta chains were sequenced, and detectable features were limited by the absence of alpha or paired-chain data. When HLA alleles, especially DR and DQ, strongly co-occurred, attributing TCR associations to individual alleles was difficult. The presence/absence analyses assumed that sequencing depth was roughly uniform across donors, and that assumption may not be true. In an earlier analysis of fewer than 700 of the donors, most TCR beta V segments appeared in productive rearrangements about 87% or about 30% of the time, broadly matching IMGT annotations. The earlier analysis of a few hundred of the donors excluded 15 to 20 rarely observed V segments, including chromosome 9 orphons, because counts were too low. A further reported finding was that TCR beta sequences accurately predicted the HLA-A and HLA-B alleles for most subjects in the first cohort. A cluster of highly shared sequence variants was judged likely to be a technical artifact of the sequencing pipeline. In a later analysis, most CMV-associated TCR beta chains were found to appear HLA-restricted, with HLA associations seemingly driven largely by CMV exposure. According to a later analysis, parvovirus B19, influenza, CMV and Epstein-Barr virus appeared linked to several top co-occurrence clusters. Three of the identified cytomegalovirus-associated TCR beta chains were confirmed in vitro to be specific for cytomegalovirus antigens.

In total, roughly 710 healthy bone marrow donors made up the cohort. Cohort members were all nominally healthy when sampled, although unrecorded immune exposures were likely present. The donor was CMV seropositive and belonged to the group of around 300 seropositive cohort members. A peripheral blood sample was collected from each donor, and TCR beta sequencing was performed on peripheral blood mononuclear cells. The Qiagen DNeasy Blood Extraction Kit was used to extract genomic DNA from the blood cell samples. Libraries were constructed by the immunoSEQ multiplex PCR assay. The multiplex PCR relied on a mix of 60 forward primers for TCR Vbeta segments and 13 reverse primers for TCR Jbeta segments. The CDR3 region of rearranged TCR beta genes was amplified from genomic DNA with a multiplex PCR assay. The Illumina HiSeq System was used to sequence the amplified TCR beta libraries as 87-base-pair reads. As for the original processing: A later analysis counted around 72 million unique TCR beta chains across the 690 or so repertoires, and some 12 million of these chains were shared by at least two donors. A nearest-neighbor algorithm error-corrected the raw reads and collapsed the reads into unique sequences, merging closely related sequences to remove PCR and sequencing errors. To assign V, D and J gene segments, CDR3 sequences were aligned to IMGT reference sequences. For a sequence to be retained, at least a six-nucleotide match to both a V gene segment and a J gene segment was required. Rearrangements were called productive when the CDR3 lacked stop codons and stayed in frame with V and J; all others were non-productive. CDR3 was defined according to IMGT convention as the region running from the second conserved V-encoded cysteine to the conserved J-encoded phenylalanine. The earlier analysis of about 610 of the donors excluded any sequence lacking an unambiguous match to a single V gene segment. An earlier analysis of 587 of the donors classified V segments as functional when productive rearrangements were above 56.7% and as segregating when the standard deviation between donors was above 5%. A statistical classification framework was built for diagnosing cytomegalovirus status from the catalog of TCR beta chain sequences. V and J gene assignment, in a later analysis, came from comparing TCR nucleotide sequences with IMGT/GENE-DB human TR gene sequences. Using the TCRdist pipeline, a later analysis assigned CDR3 sequences along with most-parsimonious VDJ recombination scenarios. A later analysis defined each TCR beta chain by its CDR3 amino acid sequence plus V-gene family, and excluded reads lacking a unique V-gene family. A later analysis removed 550 to 650 highly shared, low-generation-probability nucleotide sequences to deal with suspected cross-contamination and a sequencing artifact. In a later analysis, a clonal expansion index was calculated for each public chain from normalized within-repertoire ranks of inferred template counts. In a later analysis, generation probabilities were computed using a VDJ recombination model fitted to out-of-frame rearrangements, and the results were checked against IGoR. In a later analysis, TCR-TCR, TCR-HLA and TCR-CMV co-occurrence was scored with hypergeometric tests, and a repertoire-size bias correction was applied to TCR pairs. A later analysis estimated false discovery rates by permuting HLA or CMV assignments 20 times. In a later analysis, co-occurring TCRs were grouped using DBSCAN, and TCRdist sequence similarity was added for clustering within HLA-allele-positive subsets. Repertoires with fewer than 30,000 or more than 120,000 public chains, plus five repertoires with anomalous nucleotide sharing, were excluded from co-occurrence clustering. The table comes from immuneACCESS by way of TCRdb, which keeps in-frame sequences with V and J called. Part of the clones is missing from these tables; in studies checked, under half for an unresolved V gene and the rest for unknown reasons. Clone size and V and J calls were adopted from that table, with D and trimming inferred from the DNA. This sample's table lists around 200,000 clones. The ten largest clones capture 0.9% to 1.4% of the sample.

The V and J segments used are TRBV7-6 and TRBJ1-4, with 8 bases aligning to TRBD1. The clonotype originates from a girl aged 2 to 10 in good health and CMV-seropositive. Sequencing input: PBMCs. This receptor carries the CDR3 CASSHRGQVREKLFF. The nucleotide sequence reads TGTGCCAGCAGCCACAGGGGACAGGTTAGGGAAAAACTGTTTTTT.